This TCR beta chain was obtained from a study of blood T cells in healthy people across ages. Through a sample-barcoded 5' primer and a J-beta primer mix, a second PCR was run for roughly 6 to 12 cycles. TCRdb called the 5' RACE reads again in MiXCR, with one record for every CDR3 protein. The data contain over 950,000 distinct CDR3 sequences, less than 45% of them singletons. Germline lookup yields CDR1 DFQATT and CDR2 SNEGSKA (reference sequence). The length of the CDR3 is 11 residues. V was cut by 6 bases and J by 6 bases, with 8 bases left in between. This clonotype was sampled from a man between 18 and 35 years old in good health. The rearrangement links TRBV20-1 to TRBJ2-2; D call uncertain. The specimen was blood. DNA of the CDR3: TGCAGTGCCCCCCTGCCCGGGGAGCTGTTTTTT. This encodes CSAPLPGELFF.